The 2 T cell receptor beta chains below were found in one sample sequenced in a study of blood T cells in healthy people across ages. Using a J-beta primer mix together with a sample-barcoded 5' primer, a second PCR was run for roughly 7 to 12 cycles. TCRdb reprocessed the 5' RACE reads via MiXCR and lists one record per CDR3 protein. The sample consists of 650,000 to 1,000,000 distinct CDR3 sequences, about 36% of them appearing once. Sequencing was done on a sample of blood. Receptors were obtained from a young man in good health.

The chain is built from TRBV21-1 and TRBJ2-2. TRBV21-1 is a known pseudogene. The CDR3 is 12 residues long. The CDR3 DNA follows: TGTGCCAGCAGCAATAAAACCGGGGAGCTGTTTTTT. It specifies CASSNKTGELFF.

In DNA, the CDR3 is TGTGCCAGCACTCTTCAGGGGGCCACTGAAGCTTTCTTT. This sequence encodes CASTLQGATEAFF. The chain combines TRBV12-3 or TRBV12-4 with TRBJ1-1; TRBD1 matches 8 bases. J lost 4 bases, V lost 7 bases, and 5 bases had no gene match. The CDR3 loop spans 13 amino acids.